The 3 T cell receptor beta chains listed next were all sequenced from one sample in a study of graft-versus-host responses after intestinal transplantation. Their specific antigens are unknown. Measured with immunoSEQ multiplex PCR; TCRdb has only the in-frame clones, and not every one. The sample holds around 100,000 clones, roughly nine tenths seen once. The material sequenced was unstimulated CD4+ T cells sorted from spleen or lymph node cells, taken before transplant. The origin of the receptors is a human donor who was the organ donor for an intestinal transplant.

The chain is built from TRBV25-1 and TRBJ2-7, with 7 bases that match TRBD2. J gave up 2 bases and V 0 bases, and 7 bases lay outside the gene matches. This CDR3 has 16 amino acids. Germline assignment: CDR1 MGHDK and CDR2 SYGVNS. The CDR3, as DNA: TGTGCCAGCAGTGAATATCGGGGGGTTCGCACCTACGAGCAGTACTTC. Protein sequence: CASSEYRGVRTYEQYF.

The CDR3 is CAISGKQGAHEQYF. DNA for the CDR3: TGTGCCATCAGTGGAAAACAGGGGGCCCACGAGCAGTACTTC. The rearrangement uses TRBV10-3 and TRBJ2-5; 9 bases line up with TRBD1. Gene TRBJ2-7 matches the end of the DNA better, so the J call may be wrong. This CDR3 spans 14 amino acids. CDR1 is ENHRY, CDR2 SYGVKD, per germline.

This chain joins TRBV6-1 and TRBJ2-1; no reliable D call. The CDR3 has 14 amino acids. Germline assignment: CDR1 MNHNS and CDR2 SASEGT. V dropped 6 bases and J dropped 9 bases, with 18 bases sitting between them. The CDR3, as DNA: TGTGCCAGCAGCGCCGGTACCTGGACCGGTGAGCAGTTCTTC. Translation gives CASSAGTWTGEQFF.